A selection of T cell receptor beta chains follows, all from one sample in a study of response to subunit inactivated influenza vaccine. TCRdb re-derived calls from the RT-PCR reads in MiXCR, one entry per CDR3 protein. Counted here are 600,000 to 700,000 distinct CDR3 sequences, 12% to 15% occurring once; the ten biggest clones make up less than 9%. The material sequenced was PBMCs from blood, taken roughly 2 weeks before vaccination. These receptors originate from a man aged 50 to 60 who received an inactivated influenza vaccine. Each CDR3 is given with its conserved first and last residue. A D gene is named only where the DNA matches it firmly. Not all rows give a size; the values are once, few, many and, for expanded clones, a class.

v_gene	d_gene	j_gene	abundance	CDR3aa	CDR3nt
TRBV20-1	.	TRBJ2-1	.	CSARGGPTYNEQFF	TGCAGTGCTAGGGGGGGCCCGACGTACAATGAGCAGTTCTTC
TRBV27	.	TRBJ1-4	.	CASSSATLREKLFF	TGTGCCAGCAGTTCCGCGACCCTGAGGGAAAAACTGTTTTTT
TRBV18	TRBD1	TRBJ2-1	.	CASSPRDRGRREQFF	TGTGCCAGCTCTCCCAGGGACAGGGGGCGCCGTGAGCAGTTCTTC
TRBV20-1	.	TRBJ2-1	few	CSAIYIDEQFF	TGCAGTGCTATTTATATCGATGAGCAGTTCTTC
TRBV2	.	TRBJ1-2	.	CASSGGRASYGYTF	TGTGCCAGCAGTGGGGGCAGGGCCTCCTATGGCTACACCTTC
TRBV3-1	TRBD2	TRBJ2-1	few	CASSQDPASGSYDEQFF	TGTGCCAGCAGCCAAGATCCGGCTAGCGGGAGCTACGATGAGCAGTTCTTC
TRBV25-1	TRBD1	TRBJ1-1	.	CASRETGMNTEAFF	TGTGCCAGCAGGGAGACAGGGATGAACACTGAAGCTTTCTTT
TRBV20-1	TRBD1	TRBJ2-3	.	CSATSTGQGIPPPSTDTQYF	TGCAGTGCTACCTCCACGGGACAGGGAATCCCCCCTCCTAGCACAGATACGCAGTATTTT
TRBV12-3/TRBV12-4	.	TRBJ2-7	.	CASSFNGASSYEQYF	TGTGCCAGCAGTTTTAACGGTGCTAGCTCCTACGAGCAGTACTTC
TRBV9	.	TRBJ2-7	few	CASSVSPSPYEQYF	TGTGCCAGCAGCGTAAGTCCCAGCCCCTACGAGCAGTACTTC
TRBV12-3/TRBV12-4	.	TRBJ2-1	many	CASSLGLYNEQFF	TGTGCCAGCAGCTTGGGACTCTACAATGAGCAGTTCTTC
TRBV24-1	TRBD2	TRBJ2-7	.	CATSRASGYEQYF	TGTGCCACCAGTCGGGCTAGCGGTTACGAGCAGTACTTC
TRBV9	.	TRBJ2-5	.	CASSPPPAGETQYF	TGTGCCAGCAGTCCTCCCCCCGCGGGGGAGACCCAGTACTTC
TRBV20-1	.	TRBJ2-3	.	CSASTITSTDTQYF	TGCAGTGCTAGTACGATAACTAGCACAGATACGCAGTATTTT
TRBV5-4	TRBD2	TRBJ2-3	.	CASSPPGLATDTQYF	TGTGCCAGCAGCCCGCCGGGACTAGCAACAGATACGCAGTATTTT
TRBV20-1	TRBD2	TRBJ2-5	.	CSALGMGEGWETQYF	TGCAGTGCCCTGGGAATGGGGGAGGGGTGGGAGACCCAGTACTTC
TRBV2	.	TRBJ1-3	.	CASSTGKYRARGSGNTIYF	TGTGCCAGCAGTACCGGAAAATACAGGGCTCGAGGCTCTGGAAACACCATATATTTT
TRBV5-6	.	TRBJ1-1	.	CASRRTGIMNIEAFF	TGTGCCAGCAGGCGTACAGGTATCATGAACATTGAAGCTTTCTTT
TRBV20-1	.	TRBJ2-1	.	CSARGQGGYGSIF	TGCAGTGCTAGAGGGCAGGGGGGATACGGGTCGATCTTC
TRBV5-1	.	TRBJ1-6	few	CASSLAGSRYNSPLHF	TGCGCCAGCAGCTTGGCTGGGTCTCGCTATAATTCACCCCTCCACTTT
TRBV7-2	TRBD1	TRBJ1-2	few	CASSLGTGGYTF	TGTGCCAGCAGCCTCGGGACAGGGGGCTACACCTTC
TRBV11-1	TRBD2	TRBJ2-1	.	CASSPTGTSGRISSYNEQFF	TGTGCCAGCAGCCCCACCGGGACTAGCGGGAGGATAAGCTCCTACAATGAGCAGTTCTTC
TRBV5-1	.	TRBJ2-7	.	CASSLRAGSEYEQYF	TGCGCCAGCAGCTTGCGGGCAGGGTCAGAGTACGAGCAGTACTTC
TRBV7-9	.	TRBJ1-4	.	CASSDPLSEKLFF	TGTGCCAGCAGCGACCCCCTGAGTGAAAAACTGTTTTTT
TRBV12-3/TRBV12-4	TRBD2	TRBJ2-1	.	CASSARLAGGSEQFF	TGTGCCAGCAGTGCCAGACTAGCGGGAGGATCTGAGCAGTTCTTC
TRBV19	TRBD2	TRBJ2-7	.	CASSVGLAVSYEQYF	TGTGCCAGTAGTGTAGGACTAGCGGTATCCTACGAGCAGTACTTT
TRBV6-5	.	TRBJ1-5	many	CASSPQGNPHQPQHF	TGTGCCAGCAGTCCTCAAGGTAACCCTCATCAGCCCCAGCATTTT
TRBV4-2	TRBD1	TRBJ1-1	few	CASSRLTGSRNTEAFF	TGTGCCAGCAGCCGATTGACAGGGAGTCGGAACACTGAAGCTTTCTTT